These 8 T cell receptor beta chains came from one sample sequenced in a study of response to subunit inactivated influenza vaccine. TCRdb re-called the RT-PCR reads through MiXCR, storing one row per CDR3 protein. Seen here are roughly 700,000 distinct CDR3 sequences, approximately 15% observed once, and the top ten hold less than 7%. Source: PBMCs from blood, taken less than 15 days before vaccination. All receptors derive from a man in his fifties who received an inactivated influenza vaccine.

This clonotype was counted between two and nine times. This chain connects TRBV20-1 to TRBJ2-3; 8 nucleotides match TRBD2. The CDR3 is 14 amino acids. The germline V gene encodes CDR1 DFQATT and CDR2 SNEGSKA (reference sequence). V lost 4 bases, J lost 5 bases, and 8 bases stayed unmatched. The CDR3 protein is CSATQREKGDTQYF. CDR3 nucleotides: TGCAGTGCTACCCAGCGGGAGAAGGGAGATACGCAGTATTTT.

This clonotype has a handful of counts. J is TRBJ2-5 and V is TRBV20-1, with D uncertain. V dropped 1 base and J dropped 2 bases, with 8 bases sitting between them. The CDR3 has 13 residues. Germline V CDR1 and CDR2: DFQATT, SNEGSKA (reference sequence). CDR3 DNA sequence: TGCAGTGCTAGAGCCCTGCGACAAGAGACCCAGTACTTC. It is translated as CSARALRQETQYF.

This clonotype was observed a few times. The CDR3 bases are TGCGCCAGCAGCCAGACGACAGGGTTAGGGAATTACGAGCAGTACTTC. Encoded protein: CASSQTTGLGNYEQYF. The V and J genes are TRBV5-1 and TRBJ2-7; 7 bases match TRBD1. This CDR3 is 16 amino acids long. Per germline, CDR1 SGHRS and CDR2 YFSETQ. The ends lost 4 bases at V and 4 bases at J; junction bases unmatched: 14. Looking up the rest from reference TRBV5-1 and TRBJ2-7 gives the full variable domain: KAGVTQTPRYLIKTRGQQVTLSCSPISGHRSVSWYQQTPGQGLQFLFEYFSETQRNKGNFPGRFSGRQFSNSRSEMNVSTLELGDSALYLCASSQTTGLGNYEQYFGPGTRLTVT.

This clonotype has at least ten counts. The chain recombines TRBV27 with TRBJ1-1; D is perhaps TRBD1 (5 bases). Between the trimmed V and J ends, which lost 6 bases and 1 base, there was a span of 12 bases. Germline CDR1 MNHEY, CDR2 SMNVEV (reference sequence). The CDR3 covers 14 residues. CDR3 residues: CASRRDRSNTEAFF. CDR3 nucleotide sequence: TGTGCCAGCAGACGGGACCGATCGAACACTGAAGCTTTCTTT.

This clonotype was seen more than once but under ten times. The genes are TRBV20-1 and TRBJ1-2, with 11 nucleotides matching TRBD1. Germline CDR1 is DFQATT and CDR2 is SNEGSKA (reference sequence). The V gene end was trimmed by 1 base and the J gene end by 4 bases; junction bases not matched to a gene: 8. The CDR3 is 16 residues long. CDR3 coding DNA: TGCAGTGCTAGAGCGAGCTTCGGGACAGGGGGCTATGGCTACACCTTC. It translates to CSARASFGTGGYGYTF.

The rearrangement joins TRBV15 to TRBJ1-3, with 7 bases aligning to TRBD1. The V gene end was trimmed by 3 bases and the J gene end by 0 bases; junction bases not matched to a gene: 14. The CDR3 runs to 19 residues. Germline assignment: CDR1 LNHNV and CDR2 YYDKDF (reference sequence). The DNA of the CDR3 is TGTGCCACCAGCAGGGATTCTTACAGGGGTTTGGACTCTGGAAACACCATATATTTT. It codes for CATSRDSYRGLDSGNTIYF.

This clonotype has more than one count but fewer than ten. The V gene is TRBV6-2 or TRBV6-3, the J gene TRBJ1-1, with a weak D call TRBD1 (6 bases). V shed 10 bases and J shed 3 bases, with 24 bases lying between them. Germline assignment: CDR1 MNHEY and CDR2 SVGEGT. The CDR3 covers 16 residues. The DNA for the CDR3 is TGTGCCACCATTAAAAAGAGGGGGAAATTGGACACTGAAGCTTTCTTT. This sequence encodes CATIKKRGKLDTEAFF.

This clonotype has more than one count but fewer than ten. The chain employs TRBV7-2 and TRBJ2-3, with D possibly matching TRBD2 (5 bases). The V gene lost 5 bases and the J gene lost 2 bases, with 17 bases spanning the gap. CDR1 and CDR2 from the germline V gene are SGHTA and FQGNSA. The CDR3 runs 16 residues. CDR3 loop: CASSQNLGEPTDTQYF. DNA of the CDR3: TGTGCCAGCAGCCAGAATTTGGGAGAACCCACAGATACGCAGTATTTT.